The rows below give T cell receptor beta chains drawn from one sample of a study of T cell repertoires in cytomegalovirus infection. TCRdb analysed the reads with MiXCR anew, one entry per CDR3 protein. The table shows fewer than 550,000 distinct CDR3 sequences, with 26% occurring only once. Sequencing was performed on PBMCs. Receptors were obtained from a human donor in good health (CMV status not recorded). Some clones in this sample may be carry-over from other donors' samples. Each CDR3 is given with its conserved first and last residue. The D gene is left open where the match is weak. Rows give clone size only sometimes, using once, few, many, or a class for an expanded clone.

TRBJ2-5	TRBV5-1	-	few	TGCGCCAGCAGCTTGTCAGGGCGGTTGGAGGAGACCCAGTACTTC	CASSLSGRLEETQYF
TRBJ2-6	TRBV7-2	-	many	TGTGCCAGCAGCTTAGGCAGGGCTGGGGCCAACGTCCTGACTTTC	CASSLGRAGANVLTF
TRBJ1-1	TRBV14	TRBD1	few	TGTGCCAGCAGCCCCATTCAAGGACAGGGGAGAGCTGAAGCTTTCTTT	CASSPIQGQGRAEAFF
TRBJ1-2	TRBV7-9	-	many	TGTGCCAGCAGCCCCCCCCCCGGGAGGGCAGGCCTGAGAGGTGGCTACACCTTC	CASSPPPGRAGLRGGYTF
TRBJ1-3	TRBV4-3	-	few	TGCGCCAGCAGCCAATTTTGGAAGGACAGCTCTGGAAACACCATATATTTT	CASSQFWKDSSGNTIYF
TRBJ2-5	TRBV6-1	TRBD2	-	TGTGCCAGCGCCGGACTAGCGGGAGTGGAGACCCAGTACTTC	CASAGLAGVETQYF
TRBJ2-7	TRBV7-6	TRBD2	many	TGTGCCAGCAGCGTGGTAGGCGGGGGGGACCGCCCGGGCGAGCAGTACTTC	CASSVVGGGDRPGEQYF
TRBJ2-3	TRBV7-2	TRBD2	many	TGTGCCAGCAGCTTAGGGGGACTAGCGGCAGATACGCAGTATTTT	CASSLGGLAADTQYF
TRBJ1-1	TRBV7-9	-	-	TGTGCCAGCAGCCTCAACAGGAGGGTCGACAATGAAGCTTTCTTT	CASSLNRRVDNEAFF
TRBJ1-1	TRBV7-2	-	many	TGTGCCAGCAGACCGAGCCGGAAGAACACTGAAGCTTTCTTT	CASRPSRKNTEAFF
TRBJ2-1	TRBV6-2/TRBV6-3	-	-	TGTGCCAGCAGCCCTCGGGACGGCTCATTCAATGAGCAGTTCTTC	CASSPRDGSFNEQFF